The clone carrying this T cell receptor (beta chain) appeared many times. What it binds is not known. A universal primer site was added by template switching, and unique molecular identifiers were carried by the cDNA. Each CDR3 protein gets one entry after TCRdb re-called the 5' RACE reads with MiXCR. The sample carries a few hundred thousand distinct CDR3 sequences, approximately 5.9% recorded once. These data belong to a study of identical twins. Notes on the study in general: Model-predicted out-of-frame TCR alpha sharing fell below observed values in monozygotic twins.

Looked up from germline, CDR1 is DFQATT and CDR2 is SNEGSKA (reference sequence). The CDR3 runs to 11 residues. Between the trimmed V and J ends, which lost 8 bases and 5 bases, there was a span of 13 bases. These sequences were also reported in another study, on T cells expressing NK-cell markers. From that report: Among CD8+ T cells from several donors, dominant NKG2C+ clonotypes accounted for about 1.0-7.0%. Topping the CD3+CD56-NKG2C+ fraction as well were these clonotypes, in a handful of donors.

The receptor's source is a woman under 30 in good health. J is TRBJ2-7 and V is TRBV20-1, with D tentatively TRBD1 or TRBD2 (5 bases each). The sequenced material came from CD8+ T cells sorted from blood. As DNA, the CDR3 is TGCAGTCCGGGACCACGCCACGAGCAGTACTTC. It encodes CSPGPRHEQYF.